This T cell receptor beta chain derives from a study of blood T cell repertoires in COVID-19. Study-level information: The United States, Italy and Spain supplied acute and convalescent COVID-19 samples. T cells, B-cell-depleted T cells, or PBMCs provided the cDNA or gDNA that served as material.

Under the authors' procedure: Estimated nucleated cell counts came from reference gene primer amplification. Measured with immunoSEQ multiplex PCR; TCRdb has only the in-frame clones, and not every one. The DNA gave D and trimming, while V, J and clone size come from that table. This sample carries fewer than 350,000 clones, around 81% of them seen once, and the ten largest clones take about 2.9%. Trimming removed 1 base at V and 6 bases at J, with 7 bases between. The CDR3 covers 12 residues. The sequenced sample consisted of peripheral blood. This receptor was obtained from a woman aged 55 to 70 with active or convalescent COVID-19. The chain recombines TRBV12-3 or TRBV12-4 with TRBJ2-7; D is perhaps TRBD2 (5 bases). DNA of the CDR3: TGTGCCAGCAGTTTAGGAGGGATCGAGCAGTACTTC. This gives the protein CASSLGGIEQYF.